This TCR beta chain appears in the sequencing data of a study of radiotherapy plus CTLA-4 blockade in lung cancer. Looking at the study overall: Disease control was present in around a third of patients, and objective responses in roughly 17%. Notes on the study in general: Response was reportedly best predicted by early blood T cell clone dynamics, with interferon-beta. Some TCR clones had been derived from tumors. These clones expanded in peripheral blood after radiotherapy plus ipilimumab.

With regard to this clone: As yet, its antigen is unknown.

Using immunoSEQ multiplex PCR, the repertoire was profiled, and TCRdb retains in-frame clones only, with some absent. The top ten hold under 2.5% of the sample, which has about 110,000 clones, more than 75% seen once. Receiving focal radiation plus CTLA-4 blockade with ipilimumab were patients who had chemo-refractory metastatic non-small-cell lung cancer. This clonotype was obtained from a human donor with non-small cell lung cancer that progressed on radiotherapy plus ipilimumab. Some clones in this sample may be carry-over from other donors' samples. The input for sequencing was peripheral blood, taken from a patient treated with radiotherapy plus ipilimumab.

The CDR3 nucleotides are TGTGCCTGGAGTGTCGGGGCAGGCTATGGCTACACCTTC. Translated: CAWSVGAGYGYTF. The chain combines TRBV30 with TRBJ1-2, with D possibly being TRBD1 (5 bases). The CDR3 contains 13 residues. Trimming pared 0 bases from V and 4 bases from J, leaving 9 bases between. Germline V gene sequence: CDR1 GTSNPN, CDR2 SVGIG (reference sequence).